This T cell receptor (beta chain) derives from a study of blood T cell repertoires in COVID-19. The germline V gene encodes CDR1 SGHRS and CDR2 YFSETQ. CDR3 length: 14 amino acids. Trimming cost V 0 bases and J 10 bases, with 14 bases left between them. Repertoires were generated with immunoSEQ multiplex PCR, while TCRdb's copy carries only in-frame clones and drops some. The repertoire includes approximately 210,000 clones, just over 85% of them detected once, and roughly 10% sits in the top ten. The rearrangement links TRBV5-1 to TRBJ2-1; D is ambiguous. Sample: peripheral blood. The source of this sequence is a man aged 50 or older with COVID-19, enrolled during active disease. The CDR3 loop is CASSLDGRIIEQFF. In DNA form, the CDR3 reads TGCGCCAGCAGCTTGGATGGTAGAATCATCGAGCAGTTCTTC.